Presented here are 21 T cell receptor beta chains from one specimen sequenced in a study of blood T cells in healthy people across ages. Together with a sample-barcoded 5' primer, a J-beta primer mix was included in a second PCR lasting about 6 to 11 cycles. TCRdb ran MiXCR on the 5' RACE reads and lists one entry per CDR3 protein. The repertoire includes approximately 700,000 distinct CDR3 sequences, about 30% of them detected once, and 15% sits in the top ten. The sample consisted of blood. Source of these receptors: a woman aged 80 or over in good health.

This clonotype was recorded at least ten times. The V call is TRBV6-2 or TRBV6-3, the J call TRBJ2-1; D ambiguous. CDR1 MNHEY and CDR2 SVGEGT come from the germline V gene. The CDR3 runs 12 residues. V lost 6 bases to trimming and J lost 10 bases, with 13 bases between them. The CDR3, as DNA: TGTGCCAGCAGCCCCGAGCGCCTCGAGCAGTTCTTC. Protein sequence: CASSPERLEQFF.

As for this clonotype: This could be a read error, since a much larger clone is one nucleotide away. The chain is built from TRBV12-3 or TRBV12-4 and TRBJ2-7; 12 bases match TRBD2. This CDR3 region has 15 residues. Trimming at V came to 3 bases and at J to 7 bases, leaving 7 bases not matched to a gene. The CDR3 DNA sequence: TGTGCCAGCAGTTTTCTAGCGGGGGGGATGAATGAGCAGTACTTC. Translated: CASSFLAGGMNEQYF.

Concerning this clonotype itself: With a much larger clone just one base away, this may be a read error. This chain connects TRBV20-1 to TRBJ2-7, with 7 nucleotides matching TRBD2. In germline, CDR1 is DFQATT, CDR2 SNEGSKA (reference sequence). J gave up 7 bases and V 6 bases, and 15 bases lay outside the gene matches. The CDR3 sequence is 14 residues long. The CDR3 region has the DNA TGCAGTGCCATTTTCCAGCGGGGTTACAATGAGCAGTACTTC. Its protein is CSAIFQRGYNEQYF.

In this sample, this clonotype turned up a few times. This chain uses TRBV13 with TRBJ2-5, with D tentatively TRBD1 (5 bases). The V gene lost 5 bases and the J gene lost 5 bases, with 15 bases spanning the gap. There are 14 residues in the CDR3. Germline lookup yields CDR1 PRHDT and CDR2 FYEKMQ (reference sequence). CDR3 residues: CASSAQPPGETQYF. DNA for the CDR3: TGTGCCAGCAGCGCTCAGCCTCCAGGGGAGACCCAGTACTTC.

This clonotype has a handful of counts. The chain joins TRBV6-5 to TRBJ1-2; weak D call: TRBD1 (5 bases). Germline CDR1 is MNHEY and CDR2 is SVGAGI. The CDR3 runs 12 residues. V was pared by 9 bases and J by 3 bases, with 11 bases between. In nucleotides, the CDR3 is TGTGCCAGTTACAGGACGTACTATGGCTACACCTTC. The encoded protein is CASYRTYYGYTF.

The V and J genes are TRBV7-9 and TRBJ1-1, with a weak D call TRBD1 (5 bases). V gave up 8 bases and J gave up 1 base, with 14 bases separating them. CDR1 is SEHNR, CDR2 FQNEAQ, per germline (reference sequence). CDR3 size: 14 residues. DNA of the CDR3: TGTGCCAGCCGCTATTTGGGGGGGAACACTGAAGCTTTCTTT. It translates to CASRYLGGNTEAFF.

Comment on this clonotype: Just one base apart from a much larger clone, this may be a read error. The V and J genes are TRBV18 and TRBJ2-7, with D perhaps TRBD1 or TRBD2 (5 bases each). Germline V gene data show CDR1 as KGHSH and CDR2 as LQKENI. The CDR3 sequence is 15 residues long. Here the CDR3 reads CASSPGTVSSYKQYF. CDR3 DNA sequence: TGTGCCAGCTCACCAGGGACCGTCAGCTCCTACAAGCAGTACTTC.

This clonotype occurred many times. The CDR3 sequence: CASRGSGTGSYEQYF. For the CDR3, the DNA is TGTGCCAGCAGGGGGTCCGGGACGGGCTCCTACGAGCAGTACTTC. V and J are TRBV6-2 or TRBV6-3 and TRBJ2-7, with D possibly called TRBD1 or TRBD2 (5 bases each). CDR3 size: 15 residues. Trimming removed 6 bases at V and 0 bases at J, with 15 bases between. Germline lookup yields CDR1 MNHEY and CDR2 SVGEGT.

This clonotype was found many times. The rearrangement uses TRBV11-2 and TRBJ2-3, with TRBD1 matching 8 bases. J gave up 4 bases and V 1 base, and 4 bases lay outside the gene matches. The CDR3 length is 15 residues. Germline lookup yields CDR1 SGHAT and CDR2 FQNNGV. CDR3 protein: CASSLGDRGADTQYF. In DNA, the CDR3 is TGTGCCAGCAGCTTAGGCGACAGGGGTGCAGATACGCAGTATTTT.

On this clonotype itself: The germline gene is not matched at one end of the junction; a read error may be the cause. The gene calls are TRBV12-3 or TRBV12-4 and TRBJ2-7; tentative D call: TRBD1 (6 bases). The CDR3 length is 12 residues. The DNA for the CDR3 is TGTGTCAGCAGTTTTGACAGGTACGAGCAGTACTTC. Its protein product is CVSSFDRYEQYF.

This clonotype appeared many times. This rearrangement joins TRBV5-1 to TRBJ2-7; 7 bases line up with TRBD1. The CDR3 contains 14 residues. CDR1 SGHRS and CDR2 YFSETQ come from the germline V gene. J gave up 5 bases and V 2 bases, and 7 bases lay outside the gene matches. CDR3 residues: CASSFSDRANEQYF. CDR3 in DNA: TGCGCCAGCAGCTTCTCCGACAGGGCAAACGAGCAGTACTTC.

This clonotype showed up just a few times. The chain uses TRBV6-2 or TRBV6-3 and TRBJ1-6; D gene ambiguous. Germline CDR1 MNHEY, CDR2 SVGEGT. The CDR3 has 11 amino acids. Deletions cut 5 bases from V and 7 bases from J, with 3 bases between. The CDR3 loop reads CASSTNSPLHF. CDR3 DNA sequence: TGTGCCAGCAGTACCAATTCACCCCTCCACTTT.

This clonotype turned up a few times. V usage is TRBV6-2 or TRBV6-3 and J usage is TRBJ1-1; D call uncertain. This CDR3 comprises 19 residues. Trimming stripped 2 bases from V and 0 bases from J, with 22 bases between. The germline CDR1 and CDR2 sequences are MNHEY and SVGEGT. Here the CDR3 reads CASSYPKKTGGQMNTEAFF. CDR3 DNA sequence: TGTGCCAGCAGTTACCCGAAGAAGACTGGAGGGCAGATGAACACTGAAGCTTTCTTT.

This clonotype was recorded many times. The chain joins TRBV15 to TRBJ1-6, with a tentative D call TRBD1 (5 bases). Germline V CDR1 and CDR2: LNHNV, YYDKDF (reference sequence). V lost 1 base and J 10 bases, leaving 8 bases between the germline ends. CDR3 length: 13 residues. The DNA of the CDR3 is TGTGCCACCAGCAGAGTAGGGGAATCACCCCTCCACTTT. Encoded protein: CATSRVGESPLHF.

This clonotype was seen ten or more times. The chain employs TRBV9 and TRBJ1-2; D is possibly TRBD1 (5 bases). The CDR3 is made up of 15 amino acids. Germline values: CDR1 SGDLS, CDR2 YYNGEE. V lost 7 bases, J lost 0 bases, and 16 bases lay in between. The CDR3, as DNA: TGTGCCAGCTCAAAACCCGGGGCGCCTAACTATGGCTACACCTTC. This gives the protein CASSKPGAPNYGYTF. Full variable domain (rest looked up from reference TRBV9 and TRBJ1-2): DSGVTQTPKHLITATGQRVTLRCSPRSGDLSVYWYQQSLDQGLQFLIQYYNGEERAKGNILERFSAQQFPDLHSELNLSSLELGDSALYFCASSKPGAPNYGYTFGSGTRLTVV.

This clonotype was seen only a few times. V is TRBV12-3 or TRBV12-4 and J is TRBJ2-3; 8 positions agree with TRBD2. V was pared by 4 bases and J by 11 bases, with 14 bases of the junction left unmatched. This CDR3 is 15 amino acids long. CDR3 sequence: CASSSRGLGADVQYF. The CDR3 DNA reads TGTGCCAGCAGTTCTAGGGGACTAGGCGCAGATGTGCAGTATTTT.

In the case of this clonotype: A junction end diverges from the germline sequence, so it may reflect a read error. V gene TRBV11-2 combines with J gene TRBJ2-5, with TRBD1 matching 10 bases. The CDR3 extends over 14 amino acids. Germline V gene data show CDR1 as SGHAT and CDR2 as FQNNGV. The CDR3 nucleotides read TGTGCCAACAGCTTAGGACAGGGGGGCTACGAACAGTACTTC. Protein: CANSLGQGGYEQYF.

At least ten counts were recorded for this clonotype. The chain uses TRBV20-1 and TRBJ2-4; perhaps TRBD2 as D (5 bases). Deletions cut 0 bases from V and 0 bases from J, with 9 bases between. This CDR3 spans 15 amino acids. Germline CDR1 DFQATT, CDR2 SNEGSKA (reference sequence). The CDR3 is CSARESGLAKNIQYF. As DNA, the CDR3 is TGCAGTGCTAGAGAATCGGGATTAGCCAAAAACATTCAGTACTTC.

This clonotype was detected ten times or more. This chain links TRBV5-1 with TRBJ1-2; 7 nucleotides line up with TRBD1. The CDR3 covers 14 residues. Germline V gene lookup returns CDR1 SGHRS and CDR2 YFSETQ. After removal of 0 bases from V and 6 bases from J, the junction contained 5 bases not matched to a gene. The CDR3 sequence is CASSLERGRNGYTF. The CDR3 DNA reads TGCGCCAGCAGCTTGGAGAGGGGGCGTAATGGCTACACCTTC.

This clonotype has ten or more counts. A much larger clone lies one base from this, so it may be a read error. This chain links TRBV6-1 with TRBJ2-3; D not resolved. Germline V gene lookup returns CDR1 MNHNS and CDR2 SASEGT. This CDR3 has 11 residues. The ends were cut back, 1 base at V and 7 bases at J, with 3 bases in the middle. This CDR3 reads CASSEGYTQYF. CDR3 sequence (DNA): TGTGCCAGCAGTGAAGGCTATACGCAGTATTTT.

In the case of this clonotype: A read error may explain this, as a much larger clone is one base away. This chain joins TRBV2 and TRBJ2-7, with TRBD2 identical over 11 bases. The CDR3 runs to 18 residues. Germline assignment: CDR1 SNHLY and CDR2 FYNNEI. After removal of 2 bases from V and 7 bases from J, the junction contained 16 bases not matched to a gene. In DNA, the CDR3 is TGTGCCAGCAGTGAATATAAAAGGGCTAGCGGGAGGTACAATGAGCAGTACTTC. Amino acid sequence: CASSEYKRASGRYNEQYF.